Presented here are 23 T cell receptor beta chains from one specimen sequenced in a study of T cell responses to AZD1222 COVID-19 vaccine. Data came from immunoSEQ multiplex PCR; TCRdb stores just in-frame clones and leaves some out. The sample has about 73,000 clones, 75% to 90% seen once. Sample: peripheral blood, taken 28 days after the second AZD1222 dose. The receptors derive from an adult who received the AZD1222 COVID-19 vaccine.

V is TRBV18 and J is TRBJ1-5; maybe TRBD1 (5 bases). Trimming removed 2 bases at V and 0 bases at J, with 14 bases between. This CDR3 comprises 17 residues. CDR1 and CDR2 from the germline V gene are KGHSH and LQKENI. CDR3 amino acids: CASSPRGPGNSNQPQHF. The CDR3 nucleotides are TGTGCCAGCTCACCAAGGGGTCCGGGGAATAGCAATCAGCCCCAGCATTTT.

For the CDR3, the DNA is TGTGCCAGCAGCCAAGATCTTGGGGCAGGGCGTAGCTCCTACAATGAGCAGTTCTTC. Its translation: CASSQDLGAGRSSYNEQFF. The chain has TRBV3-1 (or the pseudogene TRBV3-2) and TRBJ2-1, with D possibly TRBD1 on 5 matching bases. The CDR3 sequence is 19 residues long. Germline loops: CDR1 LGHDT, CDR2 YNNKEL (reference sequence). V was cut by 0 bases and J by 0 bases, with 18 bases left in between.

In its sample, this clone was seen once. This chain uses TRBV25-1 with TRBJ2-3; D ambiguous. V dropped 3 bases and J dropped 8 bases, with 15 bases sitting between them. The germline V gene encodes CDR1 MGHDK and CDR2 SYGVNS. The CDR3 loop spans 14 amino acids. CDR3 in amino acids: CASSELVSAGTQYF. DNA for the CDR3: TGTGCCAGCAGTGAGTTGGTTTCCGCAGGTACGCAGTATTTT. The full variable domain, in which reference TRBV25-1 and TRBJ2-3 provide the parts outside the CDR3, is EADIYQTPRYLVIGTGKKITLECSQTMGHDKMYWYQQDPGMELHLIHYSYGVNSTEKGDLSSESTVSRIRTEHFPLTLESARPSHTSQYLCASSELVSAGTQYFGPGTRLTVL.

The J gene is TRBJ2-2, the V gene TRBV11-2; possible D gene TRBD1, 6 bases. CDR3 length: 15 amino acids. Per the germline V gene, CDR1 is SGHAT and CDR2 is FQNNGV. Trimming cost V 3 bases and J 0 bases, with 8 bases left between them. The CDR3 region is CASSFGTTNTGELFF. The CDR3 DNA reads as TGTGCCAGCAGCTTCGGGACAACGAACACCGGGGAGCTGTTTTTT. The full variable domain, in which reference TRBV11-2 and TRBJ2-2 provide the parts outside the CDR3, is EAGVAQSPRYKIIEKRQSVAFWCNPISGHATLYWYQQILGQGPKLLIQFQNNGVVDDSQLPKDRFSAERLKGVDSTLKIQPAKLEDSAVYLCASSFGTTNTGELFFGEGSRLTVL.

The V gene is TRBV6-5, the J gene TRBJ2-7; either TRBD1 or TRBD2 may supply D (5 bases each). Germline-derived CDR1 and CDR2 are MNHEY and SVGAGI. The CDR3 totals 12 residues. V gave up 9 bases and J gave up 6 bases, with 15 bases separating them. CDR3 coding DNA: TGTGCCAGTGAAAGATTGGGACCCGAGCAGTACTTC. This sequence encodes CASERLGPEQYF.

This chain uses TRBV11-3 with TRBJ2-1; D gene unclear. The CDR3 contains 17 residues. V dropped 4 bases and J dropped 0 bases, with 16 bases sitting between them. The germline CDR1 and CDR2 sequences are SGHNT and YENEEA. CDR3 protein: CASSSPVNWGSYNEQFF. The CDR3 region has the DNA TGTGCCAGCAGCTCCCCGGTGAACTGGGGCTCCTACAATGAGCAGTTCTTC.

In this sample, this clone turned up once. V is TRBV5-4 and J is TRBJ2-7; 7 positions agree with TRBD2. The length of the CDR3 is 16 residues. Germline lookup yields CDR1 SGHNT and CDR2 YYREEE (reference sequence). V dropped 3 bases and J dropped 2; count of bases not matched to a gene: 11. In DNA form, the CDR3 reads TGTGCCAGCAGCTCCCGCCGGCGCGGGGGAACCTACGAGCAGTACTTC. The encoded protein is CASSSRRRGGTYEQYF.

The CDR3 sequence is CASSQPGRTDTQYF. The CDR3 nucleotides are TGCGCCAGCAGCCAACCGGGACGAACAGATACGCAGTATTTT. V gene TRBV4-3 combines with J gene TRBJ2-3; possibly TRBD1 or TRBD2 for D (5 bases each). Germline CDR1 and CDR2: LGHNA and YSLEER. Trimming removed 2 bases from V and 3 bases from J, with 9 bases in between. The CDR3 runs to 14 residues.

As concerns this clone: The sample contains more than one DNA sequence encoding this CDR3. The gene calls are TRBV6-1 and TRBJ2-5; 12 bases match TRBD1. Germline V gene data show CDR1 as MNHNS and CDR2 as SASEGT. V trimming: 3 bases; J trimming: 4 bases; junction bases outside the gene matches: 3. The CDR3 is 15 amino acids. The CDR3 reads CASSEGQGARETQYF. The CDR3 DNA reads TGTGCCAGCAGTGAGGGACAGGGGGCACGAGAGACCCAGTACTTC.

This sequence joins TRBV15 and TRBJ2-5; perhaps TRBD2 as D (7 bases). The CDR3 runs 16 residues. Trimming stripped 1 base from V and 4 bases from J, with 16 bases between. In germline, CDR1 is LNHNV, CDR2 YYDKDF (reference sequence). As DNA, the CDR3 is TGTGCCACCAGCAGAGTTGGGGGGGGCACGGGAGAGACCCAGTACTTC. It specifies CATSRVGGGTGETQYF.

The chain joins TRBV5-1 to TRBJ1-2; possible D gene TRBD1, 6 bases. Trimming took off 2 bases at V and 7 bases at J, with 15 bases between the two ends. The CDR3 is 14 amino acids. Germline V lookup: CDR1 SGHRS, CDR2 YFSETQ. CDR3 amino acids: CASSFSGGEGGYTF. The CDR3 nucleotides are TGCGCCAGCAGCTTCTCTGGGGGCGAGGGTGGCTACACCTTC.

CDR3 nucleotide sequence: TGTGCCAGCAGCTTACAATTCGGCTTAAAACTGTTTTTT. It translates to CASSLQFGLKLFF. The V and J genes are TRBV7-9 and TRBJ1-4; no clear D gene. The ends were cut back, 2 bases at V and 10 bases at J, with 11 bases in the middle. Germline CDR1 reads SEHNR; CDR2 reads FQNEAQ (reference sequence). The CDR3 loop spans 13 amino acids.

CDR3 DNA sequence: TGTGCCTGGAGTCGAGACAGGACCTCGGGCTATGGCTACACCTTC. This gives the protein CAWSRDRTSGYGYTF. V gene TRBV30 combines with J gene TRBJ1-2; weak D call: TRBD1 (6 bases). Per germline, CDR1 GTSNPN and CDR2 SVGIG (reference sequence). V was shortened by 2 bases and J by 4 bases, with 17 bases between the two germline ends. This CDR3 contains 15 residues. The variable domain in full, with the rest retrieved from reference TRBV30 and TRBJ1-2, is SQTIHQWPATLVQPVGSPLSLECTVEGTSNPNLYWYRQAAGRGLQLLFYSVGIGQISSEVPQNLSASRPQDRQFILSSKKLLLSDSGFYLCAWSRDRTSGYGYTFGSGTRLTVV.

This clone came up a few times. This chain joins TRBV19 and TRBJ1-6, with 10 positions matching TRBD1. CDR3 length: 16 residues. V was pared by 5 bases and J by 9 bases, with 10 bases of the junction left unmatched. The germline gives CDR1 LNHDA, CDR2 SQIVND (reference sequence). CDR3 amino acids: CASSEGPGTGASPLHF. In DNA form, the CDR3 reads TGTGCCAGTAGTGAAGGACCCGGGACAGGGGCTTCACCCCTCCACTTT.

The chain is built from TRBV11-1 and TRBJ2-5; D may match TRBD1 or TRBD2 (5 bases each). The V end lost 4 bases, the J end lost 5 bases, and 20 bases lay between the germline ends. The CDR3 has 16 residues. The germline CDR1 and CDR2 sequences are SGHAT and FQDESV (reference sequence). The DNA of the CDR3 is TGTGCCAGCAGCTCGGGGAATCAGGGTCCGGGGGAGACCCAGTACTTC. This sequence encodes CASSSGNQGPGETQYF.

This clone was detected only a few times. The CDR3 sequence: CASSDPRVEPQHF. CDR3 DNA sequence: TGTGCCAGCAGTGATCCCAGGGTTGAGCCCCAGCATTTT. This chain connects TRBV6-1 to TRBJ1-5; a weak D match, TRBD1 (5 bases). This CDR3 has 13 amino acids. CDR1 and CDR2 from the germline V gene are MNHNS and SASEGT. V dropped 3 bases and J dropped 8 bases, with 11 bases sitting between them.

The chain combines TRBV18 with TRBJ1-4; 10 bases are a match to TRBD1. The germline V gene has CDR1 KGHSH and CDR2 LQKENI. V shed 1 base and J 8 bases; nucleotides not matched to a gene: 7. This CDR3 comprises 16 residues. The CDR3 reads CASSPLATGGSEKLFF. In DNA, the CDR3 is TGTGCCAGCTCACCACTGGCGACAGGGGGCTCAGAAAAACTGTTTTTT.

The CDR3 nucleotides are TGTGCCAGCAGTTACGGGTGGCCGGCGGGGGCAACCCTCCACTTT. This translates into CASSYGWPAGATLHF. The rearrangement joins TRBV6-5 to TRBJ1-6, with D maybe TRBD1 (6 bases). V was pared by 2 bases and J by 14 bases, with 19 bases between. CDR3 length equals 15 residues. Germline CDR1 is MNHEY and CDR2 is SVGAGI.

CDR3 amino acids: CASSHGQVSYEQYF. CDR3 DNA: TGTGCCAGCAGTCATGGACAGGTCTCCTACGAGCAGTACTTC. The gene calls are TRBV6-2 or TRBV6-3 and TRBJ2-7; 7 nucleotides align to TRBD1. Trimming removed 5 bases from V and 0 bases from J; junction bases left unmatched: 4. Germline V gene lookup returns CDR1 MNHEY and CDR2 SVGEGT. The CDR3 sequence is 14 residues long.

The chain combines TRBV6-5 with TRBJ2-2; tentative D call: TRBD1 (5 bases). V lost 6 bases and J 0 bases, leaving 11 bases between the germline ends. The CDR3 is 15 amino acids. CDR1 MNHEY and CDR2 SVGAGI come from the germline V gene. CDR3 nucleotide sequence: TGTGCCAGCAGGGAGAGACAGTCGAACACCGGGGAGCTGTTTTTT. Its translation is CASRERQSNTGELFF.

This clone was detected only once. The gene calls are TRBV10-3 and TRBJ1-3, with no clear D. Looked up from germline, CDR1 is ENHRY and CDR2 is SYGVKD. The CDR3 consists of 14 residues. V was shortened by 4 bases and J by 3 bases, with 10 bases between the two germline ends. The CDR3 region is CAISGQISGNTIYF. In DNA form, the CDR3 reads TGTGCCATCAGTGGGCAGATAAGTGGAAACACCATATATTTT.

The CDR3 nucleotides are TGTGCCAGCAGCTTAACGGGGCGGGTAGGATATGAAAAACTGTTTTTT. Its translation: CASSLTGRVGYEKLFF. V and J are TRBV7-3 and TRBJ1-4; D is perhaps TRBD1 (5 bases). Trimming removed 0 bases from V and 6 bases from J, with 14 bases in between. Germline V gene data show CDR1 as SGHTA and CDR2 as FQGTGA. This CDR3 comprises 16 residues.

This clone was detected only a few times. The genes are TRBV6-2 or TRBV6-3 and TRBJ2-7, with D possibly TRBD2 on 6 matching bases. V lost 2 bases, J lost 4 bases, and 9 bases lay in between. This CDR3 spans 13 amino acids. Germline V gene lookup returns CDR1 MNHEY and CDR2 SVGEGT. Here the CDR3 reads CASSYGGLYEQYF. The CDR3 coding sequence is TGTGCCAGCAGTTACGGGGGACTTTACGAGCAGTACTTC.